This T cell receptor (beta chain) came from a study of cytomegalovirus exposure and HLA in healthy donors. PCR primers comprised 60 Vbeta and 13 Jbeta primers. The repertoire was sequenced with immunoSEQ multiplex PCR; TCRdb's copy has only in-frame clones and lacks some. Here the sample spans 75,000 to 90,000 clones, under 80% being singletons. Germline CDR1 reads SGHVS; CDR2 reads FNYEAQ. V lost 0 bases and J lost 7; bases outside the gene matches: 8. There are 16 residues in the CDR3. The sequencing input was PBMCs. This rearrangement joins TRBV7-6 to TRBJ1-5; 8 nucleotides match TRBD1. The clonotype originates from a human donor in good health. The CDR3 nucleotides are TGTGCCAGCAGCTTAGCGCTGGCAGGGACAGGACAGCCCCAGCATTTT. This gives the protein CASSLALAGTGQPQHF. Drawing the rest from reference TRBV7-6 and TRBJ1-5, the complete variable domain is GAGVSQSPRYKVTKRGQDVALRCDPISGHVSLYWYRQALGQGPEFLTYFNYEAQQDKSGLPNDRFSAERPEGSISTLTIQRTEQRDSAMYRCASSLALAGTGQPQHFGDGTRLSIL.